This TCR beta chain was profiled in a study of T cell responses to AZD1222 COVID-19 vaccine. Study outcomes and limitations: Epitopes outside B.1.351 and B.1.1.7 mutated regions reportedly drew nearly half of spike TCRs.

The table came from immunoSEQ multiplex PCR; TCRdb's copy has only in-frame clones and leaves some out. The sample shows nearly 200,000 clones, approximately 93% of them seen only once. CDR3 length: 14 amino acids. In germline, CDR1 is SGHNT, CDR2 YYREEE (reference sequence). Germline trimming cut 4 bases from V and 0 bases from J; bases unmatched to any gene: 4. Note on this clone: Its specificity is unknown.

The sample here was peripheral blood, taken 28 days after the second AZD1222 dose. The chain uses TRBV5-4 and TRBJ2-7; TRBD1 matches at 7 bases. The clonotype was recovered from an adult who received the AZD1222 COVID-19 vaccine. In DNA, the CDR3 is TGTGCCAGCAGCCAGAACAGGGGCTCCTACGAGCAGTACTTC. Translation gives CASSQNRGSYEQYF.